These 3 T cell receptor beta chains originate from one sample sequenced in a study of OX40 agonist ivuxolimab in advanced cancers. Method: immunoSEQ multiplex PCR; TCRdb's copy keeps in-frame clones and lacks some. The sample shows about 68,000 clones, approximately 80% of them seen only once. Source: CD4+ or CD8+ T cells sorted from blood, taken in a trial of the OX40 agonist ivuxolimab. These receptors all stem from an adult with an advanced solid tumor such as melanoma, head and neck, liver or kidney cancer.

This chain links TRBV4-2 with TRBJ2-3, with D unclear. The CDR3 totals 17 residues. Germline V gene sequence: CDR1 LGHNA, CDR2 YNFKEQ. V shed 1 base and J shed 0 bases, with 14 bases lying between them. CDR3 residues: CASSQGQAAPSTDTQYF. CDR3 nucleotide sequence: TGTGCCAGCAGCCAAGGCCAGGCGGCTCCTAGCACAGATACGCAGTATTTT.

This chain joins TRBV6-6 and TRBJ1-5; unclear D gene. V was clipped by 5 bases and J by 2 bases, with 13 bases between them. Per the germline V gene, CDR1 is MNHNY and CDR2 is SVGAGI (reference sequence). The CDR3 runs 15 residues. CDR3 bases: TGTGCCAGCAGTCTTTCAGCGTCGGGCAATCAGCCCCAGCATTTT. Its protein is CASSLSASGNQPQHF.

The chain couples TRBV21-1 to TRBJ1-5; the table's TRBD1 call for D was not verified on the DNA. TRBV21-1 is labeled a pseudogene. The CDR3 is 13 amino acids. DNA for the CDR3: TGTGCCAGCCACAGGGGGCGCGGCCAGCCCCAGCATTTT. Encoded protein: CASHRGRGQPQHF.